Many counts were recorded for the clone carrying this T cell receptor beta chain. The antigen remains unidentified. Graves' hyperthyroidism qualified as stable when ophthalmopathy did not progress within 18 months. Participants, patients aged 18 to 65, had newly diagnosed hyperthyroidism with a duration under 2 months. PBMCs were collected from a roughly 9.7 ml volume of fresh peripheral blood. The data are from a study of T cells in Graves' hyperthyroidism and ophthalmopathy. The investigators amplified TCR beta CDR3 regions from RNA transcripts. Using the HTBI primer set, a first-round RT-PCR was run on the TCR CDR3. TCRdb redid the calling of the multiplex PCR reads with MiXCR, one entry per CDR3 protein. The top ten clones hold about a tenth of a sample with hundreds of thousands of distinct CDR3 sequences, about 14% of them seen once. Study results and limitations: Blood held most thyroid clonotypes expanded above 0.001 frequency.

The germline V gene encodes CDR1 GTSNPN and CDR2 SVGIG (reference sequence). This CDR3 spans 13 amino acids. Trimming removed 1 base at V and 0 bases at J, with 4 bases between. V is TRBV30 and J is TRBJ1-5; D is unclear. Sequencing input: blood. The source of this sequence is a woman aged 18-29 years with Graves' hyperthyroidism. The CDR3 spells CAWSAGSNQPQHF. The CDR3, as DNA: TGTGCCTGGAGTGCGGGTAGCAATCAGCCCCAGCATTTT.